This TCR beta chain was sequenced during a study of blood T cell repertoires in COVID-19 (dated by TCRdb to about 2020). For the wider study: Collaborator samples came from the United States, Italy and Spain and covered acute and convalescent phases of COVID-19. The material from the prospective study consisted of cDNA or gDNA derived from T cells, B-cell-depleted T cells, or PBMCs. Deeply sampled blood TCRbeta repertoires from subjects exposed to, actively infected with, or recovered from COVID-19 were included in the dataset. The repertoires were released in a freely available public database intended as a resource for research on the immune response to SARS-CoV-2. The samples were drawn from two sources: the first 160 participants of the ongoing ImmuneRACE study, and 1,254 subjects contributed by 6 global collaborators. Nearly every sample came with metadata listing a de-identified subject ID, COVID-19 status, age in years and sex. Where available, HLA class I and class II types were obtained from metadata supplied by the sample provider rather than from assay-based typing. What the work shows at the level of the full study, not this receptor alone: How much clinical and demographic metadata was included differed by source and by participant, and the metadata was provided uncurated.

On this clone itself: The clone's antigen remains unknown. The record has no base qualities; no much larger clone is one base away.

The immunoSEQ Assay, a bias-controlled multiplex PCR, was used to amplify TCRbeta CDR3 regions from genomic DNA. The study's own analysis went as follows. Nucleated cell counts per sample were estimated from amplification of reference gene primers within the assay. To quantify the absolute abundance of each unique TCRbeta CDR3 rearrangement, sequence reads were collapsed and filtered. For each sample, productive Simpson clonality was calculated as the square root of Simpson's diversity index over productive rearrangements. The table comes from immuneACCESS by way of TCRdb, which keeps in-frame sequences with V and J called. Part of the clones is missing from these tables; in studies checked, under half for an unresolved V gene and the rest for unknown reasons. Clone size and V and J calls were adopted from that table, with D and trimming inferred from the DNA. Across this sample there are a few hundred thousand clones, with approximately 89% seen only once. Around 1.9% of the sample rests with the top ten.

Here V drops 3 bases and J drops 3 bases, and the junction holds 3 bases not matched to any gene. Including cysteine and phenylalanine, the CDR3 has 13 amino acids. The DNA shown is the 39-base CDR3, in frame from base 1. Via the germline V gene, CDR1 is SGDLS and CDR2 YYNGEE. Enrolling through a virtual design, the prospective study's participants ranged in age from roughly 18 to 90 years and lived across roughly 23 United States geographic areas. In the prospective study, participants were assigned to cohorts based on the clinical history participants reported in a screening survey and a study questionnaire. Recovered participants in ImmuneRACE Cohort 3 were defined by two consecutive negative NP/OP PCR tests, clearance by a healthcare professional, or resolution of symptoms. Mobile phlebotomists in the prospective study collected whole blood, serum and a nasopharyngeal or oropharyngeal swab from every participant. Participants in the prospective study had the option to provide additional blood draws and questionnaires over a roughly 2-month period. Blood samples from the prospective study were shipped frozen or at room temperature prior to DNA extraction.

The chain is made from TRBV9 and TRBJ2-7, with TRBD1 matching 7 junction bases. The sequence was collected from a woman aged 55 to 70 who had recovered from COVID-19. The source material was PBMCs or T cells enriched from blood (not recorded which). The DNA reads as follows: TGTGCCAGCAGCGATAGACAGGGCTACGAGCAGTACTTC. It codes for CASSDRQGYEQYF.